This TCR beta chain originates from a study of blood T cell repertoires in COVID-19. The V gene's germline CDR1 is SGHRS and CDR2 YFSETQ. The CDR3 runs 15 residues. J was trimmed by 0 bases and V by 4 bases; bases with no gene match: 6. The sample holds one count of this clone. Produced via immunoSEQ multiplex PCR; TCRdb's table is partial and in-frame only. The sample yields approximately 470,000 clones, approximately 86% seen once. What was sequenced was PBMCs or T cells enriched from blood (not recorded which). The sequence was collected from a woman aged 18-29 years who had recovered from COVID-19. The chain carries TRBV5-1 and TRBJ1-1, with TRBD1 identical over 7 bases. The DNA of the CDR3 is TGCGCCAGCAGCGGGCTGGACAGGTTGAACACTGAAGCTTTCTTT. Protein product: CASSGLDRLNTEAFF.